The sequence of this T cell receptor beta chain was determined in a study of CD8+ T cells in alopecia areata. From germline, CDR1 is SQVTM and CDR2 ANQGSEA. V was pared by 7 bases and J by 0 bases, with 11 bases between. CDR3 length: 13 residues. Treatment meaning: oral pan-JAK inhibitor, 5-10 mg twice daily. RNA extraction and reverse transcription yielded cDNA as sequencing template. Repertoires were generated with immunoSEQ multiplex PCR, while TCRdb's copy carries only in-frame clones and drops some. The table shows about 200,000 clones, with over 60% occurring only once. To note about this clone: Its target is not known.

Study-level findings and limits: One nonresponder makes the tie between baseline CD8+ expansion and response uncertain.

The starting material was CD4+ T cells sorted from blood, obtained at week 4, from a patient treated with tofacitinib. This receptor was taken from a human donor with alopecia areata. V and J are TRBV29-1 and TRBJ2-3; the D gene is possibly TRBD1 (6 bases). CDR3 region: CSDRVSSTDTQYF. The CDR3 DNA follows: TGCAGCGACAGGGTCTCTAGCACAGATACGCAGTATTTT.